The 23 T cell receptor beta chains in this list originate from one sample, sequenced in a study of human T cells and chemical hapten exposure. Time point in this sample: pre-sensitization, week 0. The treatment denotes: therapeutic diphenylcyclopropenone sensitization with weekly scalp DPC. One entry per CDR3 protein, called by TCRdb with MiXCR from the RACE reads. The sample shows 240,000 or so distinct CDR3 sequences, roughly 8.9% of them seen only once. The source material was whole blood, sampled in connection with sensitization to the hapten diphenylcyclopropenone (DPC). The receptor set was obtained from a woman in her 40s with alopecia areata. Some clones in this sample may be carry-over from other donors' samples.

There are a few counts of this clonotype. The chain has TRBV25-1 and TRBJ2-7; D possibly uses TRBD1 or TRBD2 (5 bases each). The CDR3 sequence is 14 residues long. The germline CDR1 and CDR2 sequences are MGHDK and SYGVNS. The V end lost 2 bases, the J end lost 2 bases, and 10 bases lay between the germline ends. The CDR3 sequence is CASSEPGATYEQYF. DNA of the CDR3: TGTGCCAGCAGTGAACCCGGGGCCACCTACGAGCAGTACTTC.

This clonotype has only a few counts. The rearrangement uses TRBV6-2 or TRBV6-3 and TRBJ2-2; 10 bases are a match to TRBD1. Germline CDR1 is MNHEY and CDR2 is SVGEGT. The CDR3 consists of 15 residues. Germline trimming cut 4 bases from V and 3 bases from J; bases unmatched to any gene: 2. CDR3 sequence (DNA): TGTGCCAGCAGTTTGGGACAGGGGCACACCGGGGAGCTGTTTTTT. It is translated as CASSLGQGHTGELFF.

This clonotype was counted at least ten times. This sequence joins TRBV2 and TRBJ2-2; possibly TRBD1 or TRBD2 for D (6 bases each). The germline CDR1 and CDR2 sequences are SNHLY and FYNNEI. CDR3 size: 15 residues. Trimming removed 8 bases from V and 4 bases from J, with 17 bases in between. The CDR3 DNA reads as TGTGCCAGCTTCAGGGGAACTAGCACCACCGGGGAGCTGTTTTTT. Translating it yields CASFRGTSTTGELFF.

The CDR3 coding sequence is TGTGCCAGCAGTGAAACAGGGAACGAGCAGTACTTC. Its translation is CASSETGNEQYF. V and J are TRBV6-1 and TRBJ2-7, with a weak D call TRBD1 (6 bases). This CDR3 comprises 12 residues. CDR1 is MNHNS and CDR2 is SASEGT in the germline V gene. V gave up 2 bases and J gave up 5 bases, with 7 bases separating them.

This clonotype came up a few times. The chain uses TRBV29-1 and TRBJ2-5; TRBD2 is a possible D gene (6 bases). The CDR3 length is 14 residues. CDR1 is SQVTM and CDR2 is ANQGSEA in the germline V gene. V lost 5 bases to trimming and J lost 0 bases, with 13 bases between them. CDR3 sequence reads: CSVTTAGYQETQYF. The CDR3, as DNA: TGCAGCGTTACCACTGCGGGGTACCAAGAGACCCAGTACTTC.

V usage is TRBV12-3 or TRBV12-4 and J usage is TRBJ2-7; D not resolved. The ends were cut back, 4 bases at V and 3 bases at J, with 10 bases in the middle. CDR3 length equals 13 residues. The CDR3 bases are TGTGCCAGCAGTTCGCGCAACCTCTACGAGCAGTACTTC. Translation gives CASSSRNLYEQYF.

This sequence joins TRBV3-1 and TRBJ2-3; no definite D call. CDR1 is LGHDT, CDR2 YNNKEL, per germline (reference sequence). V was cut by 2 bases and J by 5 bases, with 5 bases left in between. The CDR3 loop spans 12 amino acids. CDR3 nucleotides: TGTGCCAGCAGCCAATGGAGAGATACGCAGTATTTT. Its protein product is CASSQWRDTQYF.

The chain joins TRBV9 to TRBJ2-7, with D unresolved. The V gene lost 3 bases and the J gene lost 0 bases, with 10 bases spanning the gap. The length of the CDR3 is 14 residues. Germline CDR1 SGDLS, CDR2 YYNGEE. The CDR3: CASSASINSYEQYF. CDR3 coding DNA: TGTGCCAGCAGCGCCTCAATAAACTCCTACGAGCAGTACTTC.

The V call is TRBV10-3, the J call TRBJ2-5; D is perhaps TRBD1 or TRBD2 (6 bases each). This CDR3 has 14 residues. The germline V and J ends were trimmed by 3 bases and 4 bases, with 12 bases remaining between them. Germline CDR1 is ENHRY and CDR2 is SYGVKD. CDR3 residues: CAISERGRGETQYF. CDR3 DNA sequence: TGTGCCATCAGTGAACGGGGGCGGGGAGAGACCCAGTACTTC.

The gene calls are TRBV5-1 and TRBJ1-2, with D possibly matching TRBD1 (6 bases). The V end was cut by 0 bases, the J end by 4 bases, with 10 bases between. CDR3 length equals 14 residues. Germline lookup yields CDR1 SGHRS and CDR2 YFSETQ. The CDR3 nucleotides read TGCGCCAGCAGCTTGGACAGGGTATCCTATGGCTACACCTTC. It encodes CASSLDRVSYGYTF.

This rearrangement joins TRBV9 to TRBJ2-3; unclear D gene. The V gene's germline CDR1 is SGDLS and CDR2 YYNGEE. This CDR3 is built from 14 residues. V gave up 2 bases and J gave up 6 bases, with 13 bases separating them. The CDR3 DNA reads as TGTGCCAGCAGCGTTTCTGGTAGGGCGGATACGCAGTATTTT. Protein: CASSVSGRADTQYF.

This clonotype was detected a few times. V is TRBV25-1 and J is TRBJ1-1, with a tentative D call TRBD1 (5 bases). The CDR3 is made up of 13 amino acids. Looked up from germline, CDR1 is MGHDK and CDR2 is SYGVNS. Trimming stripped 6 bases from V and 2 bases from J, with 10 bases between. In DNA form, the CDR3 reads TGTGCCAGCAGGAGGACATCTAACACTGAAGCTTTCTTT. This translates into CASRRTSNTEAFF.

The chain couples TRBV4-2 to TRBJ2-1; 8 nucleotides agree with TRBD2. The CDR3 contains 16 residues. Germline V CDR1 and CDR2: LGHNA, YNFKEQ. J gave up 3 bases and V 0 bases, and 4 bases lay outside the gene matches. The CDR3 is CASSQDGSGIYNEQFF. DNA of the CDR3: TGTGCCAGCAGCCAAGACGGTAGCGGGATCTACAATGAGCAGTTCTTC.

Comment on this clonotype: A much bigger clone sits one base away, suggesting this may be a read error. The chain carries TRBV27 and TRBJ2-5; D gene unclear. The germline V gene encodes CDR1 MNHEY and CDR2 SMNVEV (reference sequence). Trimming took 4 bases from V and 1 from J, leaving 10 bases between them. The CDR3 runs to 14 residues. The CDR3 loop is CASSSGPVQETQYF. The CDR3 region has the DNA TGTGCCAGCAGTTCAGGACCAGTCCAAGAGACCCAGTACTTC.

This clonotype occurred a few times. The V and J genes are TRBV4-3 and TRBJ1-2; possibly TRBD1 for D (6 bases). The CDR3 has 15 amino acids. Looked up from germline, CDR1 is LGHNA and CDR2 is YSLEER. V was cut by 1 base and J by 4 bases, with 13 bases left in between. This CDR3 reads CASSQGGQGLYGYTF. CDR3 nucleotide sequence: TGCGCCAGCAGCCAAGGAGGGCAGGGGCTCTATGGCTACACCTTC.

This clonotype was seen a handful of times. The chain links TRBV29-1 to TRBJ2-1; 7 bases agree with TRBD2. The trim removed 6 bases at V and 1 base at J, leaving 6 bases unmatched. Germline V gene data show CDR1 as SQVTM and CDR2 as ANQGSEA. The CDR3 consists of 14 residues. The CDR3 loop is CSVRGSWSYNEQFF. DNA of the CDR3: TGCAGCGTGCGGGGGTCATGGTCCTACAATGAGCAGTTCTTC.

This clonotype was recorded many times. This chain uses TRBV10-3 with TRBJ2-3, with 10 positions matching TRBD2. Germline CDR1 ENHRY, CDR2 SYGVKD. CDR3 length equals 15 residues. The junction had 8 bases not matched to a gene; V was cut back by 8 bases and J by 3 bases. For the CDR3, the DNA is TGTGCCATCGGAGAATTAGCGGGAGGAACAGATACGCAGTATTTT. It translates to CAIGELAGGTDTQYF.

This clonotype has just a few counts. The chain employs TRBV12-3 or TRBV12-4 and TRBJ1-3; perhaps TRBD1 as D (6 bases). The ends were cut back, 5 bases at V and 0 bases at J, with 14 bases in the middle. The CDR3 totals 16 residues. The CDR3 DNA reads TGTGCCAGCAGTCGACCGGGACATCTCTCTGGAAACACCATATATTTT. It translates to CASSRPGHLSGNTIYF.

In its sample, this clonotype was seen many times. The V call is TRBV28, the J call TRBJ2-7, with unresolved D. The CDR3 runs 10 residues. Germline V gives CDR1 MDHEN, CDR2 SYDVKM. V was pared by 5 bases and J by 3 bases, with 2 bases between. CDR3: CASSDYEQYF. In nucleotides, the CDR3 is TGTGCCAGCAGTGACTACGAGCAGTACTTC. Supplemented by reference TRBV28 and TRBJ2-7, the full variable domain reads DVKVTQSSRYLVKRTGEKVFLECVQDMDHENMFWYRQDPGLGLRLIYFSYDVKMKEKGDIPEGYSVSREKKERFSLILESASTNQTSMYLCASSDYEQYFGPGTRLTVT.

The chain uses TRBV12-3 or TRBV12-4 and TRBJ1-4; a possible D gene is TRBD1 (5 bases). CDR3 length: 15 residues. Trimming took off 5 bases at V and 5 bases at J, with 15 bases between the two ends. The CDR3 region is CASSPRQPPNEKLFF. The CDR3, as DNA: TGTGCCAGCAGTCCCCGACAGCCACCAAATGAAAAACTGTTTTTT.

This clonotype was counted between two and nine times. The chain has TRBV6-5 and TRBJ1-4; tentative D call: TRBD1 (6 bases). V was clipped by 2 bases and J by 6 bases, with 10 bases between them. The germline V gene has CDR1 MNHEY and CDR2 SVGAGI. The CDR3 is 14 amino acids. CDR3 sequence: CASSYAYRDEKLFF. The CDR3 DNA is TGTGCCAGCAGTTACGCCTACAGGGATGAAAAACTGTTTTTT.

This clonotype was counted between two and nine times. The chain employs TRBV4-3 and TRBJ2-7; 8 bases line up with TRBD2. The CDR3 covers 15 residues. V was pared by 5 bases and J by 5 bases, with 11 bases of the junction left unmatched. CDR1 is LGHNA and CDR2 is YSLEER in the germline V gene. Written as DNA, the CDR3 is TGCGCCAGCAGCGACGCCGGACTAGCTCTGGACGAGCAGTACTTC. Its translation: CASSDAGLALDEQYF.

This clonotype was detected ten times or more. The chain combines TRBV6-2 or TRBV6-3 with TRBJ2-7, with D possibly being TRBD2 (5 bases). Looked up from germline, CDR1 is MNHEY and CDR2 is SVGEGT. The CDR3 has 15 residues. V lost 2 bases and J lost 4, with 15 bases in between. CDR3 coding DNA: TGTGCCAGCAGTTACGAATTTTCGGGAAATTACGAGCAGTACTTC. Its protein is CASSYEFSGNYEQYF.